This entry lists 14 T cell receptor beta chains sequenced from one sample in a study of blood T cells in healthy people across ages. Sample-barcoded 5' priming and a J-beta primer mix drove a second PCR of about 6 to 12 cycles. TCRdb processed the 5' RACE reads anew with MiXCR; each CDR3 protein has one entry. The table includes about 2 million distinct CDR3 sequences, roughly 50% detected once. The material sequenced was blood. The source is a woman aged 40 to 50 in good health.

The genes are TRBV3-1 and TRBJ2-4, with D possibly being TRBD1 or TRBD2 (5 bases each). The germline V and J ends were trimmed by 1 base and 0 bases, with 16 bases remaining between them. CDR3 length: 18 amino acids. Germline V gene data show CDR1 as LGHDT and CDR2 as YNNKEL (reference sequence). CDR3 amino acids: CASSQGDLSLLAKNIQYF. The CDR3 DNA reads TGTGCCAGCAGCCAAGGGGACCTATCCCTTCTAGCCAAAAACATTCAGTACTTC.

The J gene is TRBJ2-1, the V gene TRBV6-1; no definite D call. V was clipped by 5 bases and J by 4 bases, with 15 bases between them. The CDR3 runs to 15 residues. Germline V gene sequence: CDR1 MNHNS, CDR2 SASEGT. Here the CDR3 DNA reads TGTGCCAGCAGTAGCCTCAAGGACGGTTACAATGAGCAGTTCTTC. This translates into CASSSLKDGYNEQFF.

In DNA form, the CDR3 reads TGTGCCAGCAGCGTAGAGATCGGGGGAAACACTGAAGCTTTCTTT. It is translated as CASSVEIGGNTEAFF. The chain employs TRBV9 and TRBJ1-1; tentative D call: TRBD1 (5 bases). Germline loops: CDR1 SGDLS, CDR2 YYNGEE. The CDR3 is made up of 15 amino acids. The V gene lost 0 bases and the J gene lost 2 bases, with 11 bases spanning the gap.

This clonotype was seen a few times. This chain links TRBV3-1 with TRBJ2-4, with 7 positions matching TRBD1. The germline gives CDR1 LGHDT, CDR2 YNNKEL (reference sequence). The CDR3 is 17 amino acids. Trimming removed 4 bases from V and 7 bases from J; junction bases left unmatched: 16. CDR3 coding DNA: TGTGCCAGCAGCCCGCGGACAGGCAGCAGGGGGAGTAACATTCAGTACTTC. It translates to CASSPRTGSRGSNIQYF. The full variable domain, its missing parts supplied by reference TRBV3-1 and TRBJ2-4, is DTAVSQTPKYLVTQMGNDKSIKCEQNLGHDTMYWYKQDSKKFLKIMFSYNNKELIINETVPNRFSPKSPDKAHLNLHINSLELGDSAVYFCASSPRTGSRGSNIQYFGAGTRLSVL.

On this clonotype itself: The junction departs from germline at one end; a sequencing error may be responsible. The chain joins TRBV6-6 to TRBJ1-2; possible D gene TRBD1, 5 bases. The germline V gene has CDR1 MNHNY and CDR2 SVGAGI (reference sequence). The CDR3 spans 14 residues. The CDR3 here is CVSSYSGTFYGYTF. The CDR3 DNA reads TGTGTCAGCAGTTACTCAGGGACTTTCTATGGCTACACCTTC.

This clonotype showed up just once. The chain has TRBV6-6 and TRBJ1-1; 8 nucleotides align to TRBD1. With 2 bases clipped from V and 5 bases from J, the junction kept 7 bases outside the gene matches. Germline lookup yields CDR1 MNHNY and CDR2 SVGAGI (reference sequence). The CDR3 totals 15 residues. The CDR3 region has the DNA TGTGCCAGCAGTTACCCTCAGGGGGCGAGGACTGAAGCTTTCTTT. Its protein is CASSYPQGARTEAFF.

The chain joins TRBV9 to TRBJ2-1, with 11 bases lining up with TRBD2. The V segment lost 6 bases and the J segment 8 bases; nucleotides outside the gene matches: 7. CDR3 size: 14 residues. Germline CDR1 SGDLS, CDR2 YYNGEE. The CDR3 sequence: CASNSGGARDEQFF. CDR3 DNA sequence: TGTGCCAGCAATAGCGGGGGGGCGCGGGATGAGCAGTTCTTC.

The chain is built from TRBV25-1 and TRBJ1-4, with a weak D call TRBD1 (6 bases). The CDR3 has 15 residues. Germline V gene sequence: CDR1 MGHDK, CDR2 SYGVNS. V was trimmed by 2 bases and J by 8 bases, leaving 15 bases between them. CDR3 sequence: CASSETGTRSEKLFF. As DNA, the CDR3 is TGTGCCAGCAGTGAAACAGGGACCAGGAGCGAAAAACTGTTTTTT.

This chain joins TRBV3-1 and TRBJ1-1; 8 bases are a match to TRBD1. CDR3 length: 13 residues. Losses at the gene ends were 11 bases for V and 2 bases for J; bases not matched to a gene: 7. CDR1 is LGHDT, CDR2 YNNKEL, per germline (reference sequence). In DNA form, the CDR3 reads TGTGCCGCCTTTGGACAGGGCAACACTGAAGCTTTCTTT. This encodes CAAFGQGNTEAFF.

The V gene is TRBV12-3 or TRBV12-4, the J gene TRBJ2-6; D is possibly TRBD1 or TRBD2 (5 bases each). CDR3 length: 18 residues. Trimming pared 4 bases from V and 0 bases from J, leaving 16 bases between. CDR3 nucleotide sequence: TGTGCCAGCAGTTCCGGGACGGTTTCCAGCTCTGGGGCCAACGTCCTGACTTTC. This codes for CASSSGTVSSSGANVLTF.

The genes are TRBV29-1 and TRBJ1-4; TRBD1 matches at 7 bases. The ends lost 4 bases at V and 8 bases at J; junction bases unmatched: 4. Germline V gives CDR1 SQVTM, CDR2 ANQGSEA. The CDR3 totals 12 residues. DNA of the CDR3: TGCAGCGTTGGGGACAGTGGGGAAAAACTGTTTTTT. Translation: CSVGDSGEKLFF.

This clonotype was seen more than once but under ten times. The chain carries TRBV4-1 and TRBJ2-5; D might be TRBD2 (5 bases). V lost 3 bases to trimming and J lost 3 bases, with 8 bases between them. The V gene's germline CDR1 is MGHRA and CDR2 YSYEKL. CDR3 size: 13 residues. The CDR3 here is CASSHEGEETQYF. The CDR3 coding sequence is TGCGCCAGCAGCCATGAGGGTGAAGAGACCCAGTACTTC.

The gene calls are TRBV4-1 and TRBJ2-5; tentatively, D is TRBD2 (6 bases). The CDR3 runs 17 residues. Germline CDR1 reads MGHRA; CDR2 reads YSYEKL. Trimming took 0 bases from V and 4 from J, leaving 18 bases between them. This CDR3 is CASSQDNSGLRGETQYF. Here the CDR3 DNA reads TGCGCCAGCAGCCAAGACAACTCGGGACTGAGAGGAGAGACCCAGTACTTC.

The chain links TRBV6-5 to TRBJ2-1, with 7 bases aligning to TRBD2. Germline CDR1 MNHEY, CDR2 SVGAGI. The V and J ends lost 8 bases and 5 bases, in that order; junction bases with no gene match: 9. CDR3 length equals 14 residues. The CDR3 reads CASGGPGLNNEQFF. DNA for the CDR3: TGTGCCAGCGGAGGTCCGGGACTAAACAATGAGCAGTTCTTC.